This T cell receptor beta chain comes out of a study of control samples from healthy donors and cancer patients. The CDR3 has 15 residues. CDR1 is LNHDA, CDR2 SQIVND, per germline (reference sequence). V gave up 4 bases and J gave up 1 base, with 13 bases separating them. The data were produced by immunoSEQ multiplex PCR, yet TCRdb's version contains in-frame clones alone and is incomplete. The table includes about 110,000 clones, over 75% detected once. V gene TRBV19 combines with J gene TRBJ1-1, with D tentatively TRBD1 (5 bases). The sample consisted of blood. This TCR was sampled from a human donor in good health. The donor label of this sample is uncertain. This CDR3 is CASSKGRDRNTEAFF. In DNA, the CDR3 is TGTGCCAGTAGTAAGGGGAGGGATCGGAACACTGAAGCTTTCTTT.